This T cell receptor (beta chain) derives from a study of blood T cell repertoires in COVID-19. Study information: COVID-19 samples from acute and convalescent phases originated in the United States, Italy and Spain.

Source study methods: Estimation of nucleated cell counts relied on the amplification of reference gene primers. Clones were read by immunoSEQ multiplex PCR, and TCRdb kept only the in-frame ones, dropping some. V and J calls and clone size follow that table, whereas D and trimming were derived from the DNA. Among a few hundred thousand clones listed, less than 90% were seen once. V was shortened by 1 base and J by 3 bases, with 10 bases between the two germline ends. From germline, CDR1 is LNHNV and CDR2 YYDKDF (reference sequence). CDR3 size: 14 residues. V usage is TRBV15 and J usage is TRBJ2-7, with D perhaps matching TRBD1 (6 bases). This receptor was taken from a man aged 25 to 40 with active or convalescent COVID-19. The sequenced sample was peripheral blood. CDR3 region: CATSRGQVNYEQYF. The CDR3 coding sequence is TGTGCCACCAGCAGAGGACAGGTCAACTACGAGCAGTACTTC. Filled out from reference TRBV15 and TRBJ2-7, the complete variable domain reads DAMVIQNPRYQVTQFGKPVTLSCSQTLNHNVMYWYQQKSSQAPKLLFHYYDKDFNNEADTPDNFQSRRPNTSFCFLDIRSPGLGDTAMYLCATSRGQVNYEQYFGPGTRLTVT.